Listed below are T cell receptor beta chains from one sample, sequenced in a study of siplizumab effects on memory and regulatory T cells. Some clones are missing from TCRdb's copy, which holds only in-frame ones; the method was immunoSEQ multiplex PCR. This sample carries more than 85,000 clones, just over 90% of them seen once, and the ten largest clones take approximately 0.32%. What was sequenced was CD4+ T cells sorted from blood. The receptors originated from a human donor in good health. Both conserved end residues are part of each CDR3. A D gene is named only where the DNA matches it firmly. Where a row states a size, it is once, few, many or the class of an expanded clone; other rows omit it.

J: TRBJ1-1; D: NA; size: NA; V: TRBV18; DNA: TGTGCCAGCTCACCAGTCCCGCCCGAGGTGAGTGAAGCTTTCTTT; CDR3: CASSPVPPEVSEAFF
J: TRBJ1-4; D: TRBD1; size: NA; V: TRBV5-1; DNA: TGCGCCAGCAGCGTGGACAGGACTGTTAATGAAAAACTGTTTTTT; CDR3: CASSVDRTVNEKLFF
J: TRBJ2-3; D: NA; size: few; V: TRBV5-4; DNA: TGTGCCAGCAGCCTCTACAGCGGGACAAGCACAGATACGCAGTATTTT; CDR3: CASSLYSGTSTDTQYF
J: TRBJ1-1; D: NA; size: few; V: TRBV19; DNA: TGTGCCAGTAGTATCGACCGGGACTTGAACACTGAAGCTTTCTTT; CDR3: CASSIDRDLNTEAFF
J: TRBJ1-4; D: NA; size: NA; V: TRBV6-6; DNA: TGTGCCAGCAGTCGGGCTGCAACTAATGAAAAACTGTTTTTT; CDR3: CASSRAATNEKLFF
J: TRBJ1-2; D: NA; size: NA; V: TRBV4-2; DNA: TGTGCCAGCAGCCGCGCCTCAGAGTATAACTATGGCTACACCTTC; CDR3: CASSRASEYNYGYTF
J: TRBJ1-3; D: TRBD1; size: NA; V: TRBV5-1; DNA: TGCGCCAGCAGCCCTGACAGGGGATCTGGAAACACCATATATTTT; CDR3: CASSPDRGSGNTIYF
J: TRBJ1-5; D: TRBD1; size: NA; V: TRBV6-1; DNA: TGTGCCAGCAAGGGACAGGGCAATCAGCCCCGGCATTTT; CDR3: CASKGQGNQPRHF
J: TRBJ2-2; D: NA; size: NA; V: TRBV27; DNA: TGTGCCAGCAGTTGGAGTTTTGACACCGGGGAGCTGTTTTTT; CDR3: CASSWSFDTGELFF
J: TRBJ1-4; D: TRBD1; size: NA; V: TRBV18; DNA: TGTGCCAGCTCCCTGACAGGGCTTCGCGAAAAACTGTTTTTT; CDR3: CASSLTGLREKLFF
J: TRBJ2-7; D: NA; size: NA; V: TRBV6-5; DNA: TGTGCCAGCAGTCTCCAAGAGGGGCGGGTGAACGAGCAGTACTTC; CDR3: CASSLQEGRVNEQYF
J: TRBJ2-5; D: NA; size: NA; V: TRBV4-1; DNA: TGCGCCAGCAGCCAATCGGGCAACCAAGAGACCCAGTACTTC; CDR3: CASSQSGNQETQYF
J: TRBJ2-2; D: NA; size: NA; V: TRBV9; DNA: TGTGCCAGCAGCGTGGTAGCCCGCGGGGAGCTGTTTTTT; CDR3: CASSVVARGELFF
J: TRBJ2-3; D: NA; size: NA; V: TRBV28; DNA: TGTGCCAGCATTGCAGGGGCGATCACAGATACGCAGTATTTT; CDR3: CASIAGAITDTQYF
J: TRBJ2-1; D: NA; size: NA; V: TRBV2; DNA: TGTGCCAGCAGTGAAGTGGCAGCAAACTACAATGAGCAGTTCTTC; CDR3: CASSEVAANYNEQFF
J: TRBJ1-4; D: NA; size: NA; V: TRBV9; DNA: TGTGCCAGCAGCGGGGGAAATAATGAAAAACTGTTTTTT; CDR3: CASSGGNNEKLFF
J: TRBJ1-1; D: NA; size: NA; V: TRBV6-6; DNA: TGTGCCAGCAGGAGGGACGCCACAGAGACTGAAGCTTTCTTT; CDR3: CASRRDATETEAFF
J: TRBJ1-5; D: NA; size: NA; V: TRBV5-1; DNA: TGCGCCAGCAGCGAAACGGGGGGCAGTCAGCCCCAGCATTTT; CDR3: CASSETGGSQPQHF
J: TRBJ2-7; D: TRBD1; size: NA; V: TRBV19; DNA: TGTGCCAGTAGTATGCTGCCCAGGGGGCTAGTATCCTACGAGCAGTACTTC; CDR3: CASSMLPRGLVSYEQYF
J: TRBJ1-1; D: TRBD1; size: once; V: TRBV7-3; DNA: TGTGCCAGCAGCCCACAGGGGGGGAACACTGAAGCTTTCTTT; CDR3: CASSPQGGNTEAFF
J: TRBJ2-1; D: NA; size: once; V: TRBV14; DNA: TGTGCCAGCAGCCAAGATGGGCTAAAAGGGGGAGAGCAGTTCTTC; CDR3: CASSQDGLKGGEQFF
J: TRBJ2-3; D: TRBD2; size: NA; V: TRBV9; DNA: TGTGCCAGCAGCGTAGCGTCGGGACTAGCGGGGGATACGCAGTATTTT; CDR3: CASSVASGLAGDTQYF
J: TRBJ1-3; D: NA; size: NA; V: TRBV5-1; DNA: TGCGCCAGCAGCTTGGCCGCCGGGGGCTCGGGAAACACCATATATTTT; CDR3: CASSLAAGGSGNTIYF
J: TRBJ1-1; D: NA; size: NA; V: TRBV15; DNA: TGTGCCACCAGCAGATACCTCCTGGGGGAGACTGAAGCTTTCTTT; CDR3: CATSRYLLGETEAFF
J: TRBJ2-5; D: NA; size: NA; V: TRBV4-3; DNA: TGCGCCAGCAGCCAAGAAGGCCTGGAGACCCAGTACTTC; CDR3: CASSQEGLETQYF
J: TRBJ2-1; D: TRBD2; size: once; V: TRBV7-6; DNA: TGTGCCAGCAGCTTATGGGAGGGACTAGCGGGAGAAAGTGAGCAGTTCTTC; CDR3: CASSLWEGLAGESEQFF
J: TRBJ2-1; D: TRBD2; size: NA; V: TRBV6-1; DNA: TGTGCCAGCAGCGCCAGGGAGGGAAATAACAATGAGCAGTTCTTC; CDR3: CASSAREGNNNEQFF
J: TRBJ1-2; D: NA; size: once; V: TRBV19; DNA: TGTGCCAGTAGTATGGGCCCATCGCGGCGTGGCTACACCTTC; CDR3: CASSMGPSRRGYTF
J: TRBJ2-6; D: NA; size: NA; V: TRBV6-1; DNA: TGTGCCAGCAGTGAAACCGACCGACTTGTGGCCAACGTCCTGACTTTC; CDR3: CASSETDRLVANVLTF
J: TRBJ2-7; D: NA; size: NA; V: TRBV19; DNA: TGTGCCAGTAGTATAGGACAGGCCTGGGAGCAGTACTTC; CDR3: CASSIGQAWEQYF
J: TRBJ1-5; D: NA; size: NA; V: TRBV19; DNA: TGTGCCAGTAGACCTTACGTAGGCGGCAATCAGCCCCAGCATTTT; CDR3: CASRPYVGGNQPQHF
J: TRBJ2-7; D: NA; size: NA; V: TRBV2; DNA: TGTGCCAGCACCAGACCCAGCTCCTACGAGCAGTACTTC; CDR3: CASTRPSSYEQYF
J: TRBJ2-2; D: NA; size: NA; V: TRBV25-1; DNA: TGTGCCAGCAGTGAATTGTGGGCTAGGGCGAACACCGGGGAGCTGTTTTTT; CDR3: CASSELWARANTGELFF
J: TRBJ2-7; D: NA; size: NA; V: TRBV6-1; DNA: TGTGCCAGCAGTGAAGCTGCTCCCTACGAGCAGTACTTC; CDR3: CASSEAAPYEQYF
J: TRBJ1-4; D: NA; size: once; V: TRBV6-1; DNA: TGTGCCAGCAGGGAAACATGGAATAATGAAAAACTGTTTTTT; CDR3: CASRETWNNEKLFF
J: TRBJ2-1; D: NA; size: NA; V: TRBV5-1; DNA: TGCGCCAGCAGCTACCACAATGAGCAGTTCTTC; CDR3: CASSYHNEQFF
J: TRBJ1-2; D: TRBD1; size: NA; V: TRBV5-1; DNA: TGCGCCAGCAGCTTGTCGGGACAGGGCTATGGCTACACCTTC; CDR3: CASSLSGQGYGYTF
J: TRBJ2-3; D: NA; size: NA; V: TRBV7-8; DNA: TGTGCCAGCAGCTTAGACGGGTCTAGCACAGATACGCAGTATTTT; CDR3: CASSLDGSSTDTQYF
J: TRBJ1-3; D: TRBD1; size: NA; V: TRBV6-5; DNA: TGTGCCAGCACAGGACAGGGGTGGTCTGGAAACACCATATATTTT; CDR3: CASTGQGWSGNTIYF
J: TRBJ1-6; D: NA; size: NA; V: TRBV5-4; DNA: TGTGCCAGCAGCTTGTTTGGGAATTCACCCCTCCACTTT; CDR3: CASSLFGNSPLHF
J: TRBJ2-7; D: NA; size: NA; V: TRBV2; DNA: TGTGCCAGCAGTACGTCTGGCAGCGCCATGTCCGAGCAGTACTTC; CDR3: CASSTSGSAMSEQYF